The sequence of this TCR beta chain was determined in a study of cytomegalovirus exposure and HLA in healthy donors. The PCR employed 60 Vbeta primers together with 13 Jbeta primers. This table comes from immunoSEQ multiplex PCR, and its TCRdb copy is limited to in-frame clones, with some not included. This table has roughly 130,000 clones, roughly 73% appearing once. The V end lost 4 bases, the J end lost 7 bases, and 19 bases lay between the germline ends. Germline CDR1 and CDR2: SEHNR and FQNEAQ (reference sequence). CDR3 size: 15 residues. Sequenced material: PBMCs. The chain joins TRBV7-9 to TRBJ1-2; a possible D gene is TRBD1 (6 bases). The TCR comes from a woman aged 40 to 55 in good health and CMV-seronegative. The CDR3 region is CASSSSGATLSGYTF. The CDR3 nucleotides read TGTGCCAGCAGCTCGTCAGGGGCGACTCTTTCTGGCTACACCTTC.